The next 10 T cell receptor beta chains were all read from a single sample in a study of CD8 T cells in Susac syndrome. RNA, at about 0.45 to 1 ug, was reverse transcribed with random hexamers. TCRdb processed the immunoSEQ multiplex PCR reads anew with MiXCR; each CDR3 protein has one entry. The sample has about 150,000 distinct CDR3 sequences; around 96% are singletons. Source material: CD4+ T cells from PBMCs. These receptors originate from a human donor with Susac syndrome.

The rearrangement joins TRBV15 to TRBJ2-1; 7 bases are shared with TRBD1. Germline V gene sequence: CDR1 LNHNV, CDR2 YYDKDF (reference sequence). Trimming removed 1 base from V and 8 bases from J; junction bases left unmatched: 2. There are 13 residues in the CDR3. This chain's CDR3 is CATSRGQGHEQFF. DNA for the CDR3: TGTGCCACCAGCAGAGGACAGGGCCATGAGCAGTTCTTC. The whole variable domain, remainder taken from reference TRBV15 and TRBJ2-1, is DAMVIQNPRYQVTQFGKPVTLSCSQTLNHNVMYWYQQKSSQAPKLLFHYYDKDFNNEADTPDNFQSRRPNTSFCFLDIRSPGLGDTAMYLCATSRGQGHEQFFGPGTRLTVL.

The rearrangement joins TRBV7-2 to TRBJ1-5, with 7 bases that match TRBD1. The V gene's germline CDR1 is SGHTA and CDR2 FQGNSA. The CDR3 loop spans 15 amino acids. After removal of 5 bases from V and 2 bases from J, the junction contained 6 bases not matched to a gene. The CDR3: CASSGQVPGNQPQHF. The CDR3 DNA reads as TGTGCCAGCAGCGGACAGGTTCCTGGCAATCAGCCCCAGCATTTT.

The V and J genes are TRBV27 and TRBJ2-7; possible D gene TRBD1, 6 bases. Germline CDR1 is MNHEY and CDR2 is SMNVEV (reference sequence). V dropped 2 bases and J dropped 0 bases, with 11 bases sitting between them. This CDR3 comprises 15 residues. The CDR3 DNA reads as TGTGCCAGCAGTTTAGGGGGCAGTAGCTCCTACGAGCAGTACTTC. It translates to CASSLGGSSSYEQYF.

V is TRBV25-1 and J is TRBJ1-6; no definite D call. The length of the CDR3 is 12 residues. Trimming removed 3 bases from V and 8 bases from J, with 5 bases in between. Germline CDR1 is MGHDK and CDR2 is SYGVNS. The CDR3 DNA sequence: TGTGCCAGCAGTGACAGCGATTCACCCCTCCACTTT. As protein: CASSDSDSPLHF.

This chain connects TRBV12-3 or TRBV12-4 to TRBJ1-4, with D perhaps matching TRBD1 (5 bases). V shed 6 bases and J shed 6 bases, with 17 bases lying between them. The CDR3 totals 15 residues. The chain's CDR3 is CASSDTVGDYEKLFF. CDR3 coding DNA: TGTGCCAGCAGCGACACAGTAGGGGACTATGAAAAACTGTTTTTT.

J is TRBJ1-2 and V is TRBV18; D not resolved. The CDR3 consists of 17 residues. Germline CDR1 KGHSH, CDR2 LQKENI. The V end lost 1 base, the J end lost 0 bases, and 15 bases lay between the germline ends. CDR3 DNA: TGTGCCAGCTCACCACGCCAACAGTCCTATTCTAACTATGGCTACACCTTC. This translates into CASSPRQQSYSNYGYTF.

The chain joins TRBV21-1 to TRBJ2-1. TRBV21-1 is a documented pseudogene. This CDR3 is built from 12 residues. CDR3 nucleotide sequence: TGTGCCAGCAGCAAAGGCAGGTTCCGAGGATTCTTC. Its translation is CASSKGRFRGFF.

The chain couples TRBV9 to TRBJ1-4; D is perhaps TRBD1 (5 bases). Trimming left V 4 bases short and J 0 bases short, with 13 bases between. CDR1 is SGDLS, CDR2 YYNGEE, per germline. This CDR3 has 16 residues. The CDR3 reads CASSSLGDPTNEKLFF. As DNA, the CDR3 is TGTGCCAGCAGCTCCCTGGGGGACCCAACTAATGAAAAACTGTTTTTT.

This clonotype was found once. The chain employs TRBV5-1 and TRBJ2-5; a weak D match, TRBD2 (6 bases). The V end lost 0 bases, the J end lost 3 bases, and 12 bases lay between the germline ends. The CDR3 has 15 amino acids. Germline V gives CDR1 SGHRS, CDR2 YFSETQ. CDR3 amino acids: CASSLAGTAKETQYF. The CDR3 DNA reads as TGCGCCAGCAGCTTGGCCGGGACTGCCAAAGAGACCCAGTACTTC. Full variable domain (outside the CDR3, taken from reference TRBV5-1 and TRBJ2-5): KAGVTQTPRYLIKTRGQQVTLSCSPISGHRSVSWYQQTPGQGLQFLFEYFSETQRNKGNFPGRFSGRQFSNSRSEMNVSTLELGDSALYLCASSLAGTAKETQYFGPGTRLLVL.

The chain recombines TRBV7-6 with TRBJ2-5, with 8 bases identical to TRBD2. Germline trimming cut 3 bases from V and 4 bases from J; bases unmatched to any gene: 7. The CDR3 loop spans 15 amino acids. Germline V gene sequence: CDR1 SGHVS, CDR2 FNYEAQ. CDR3 residues: CASSFIGGAGETQYF. The CDR3 DNA is TGTGCCAGCAGCTTTATCGGGGGGGCGGGAGAGACCCAGTACTTC.